This TCR beta chain was observed in a study of cytomegalovirus exposure and HLA in healthy donors. It was with 60 Vbeta and 13 Jbeta primers that the PCR ran. The assay was immunoSEQ multiplex PCR, and TCRdb's table has in-frame clones only and misses some. The sample carries about 160,000 clones, roughly 80% recorded once. The CDR3 is 13 residues long. Germline V gene sequence: CDR1 SQVTM, CDR2 ANQGSEA. V shed 4 bases and J 9 bases; nucleotides not matched to a gene: 5. Sample: PBMCs. The TCR sequence derives from a human donor in good health. The gene calls are TRBV29-1 and TRBJ2-1; 11 bases fit TRBD2. The CDR3 region is CSVVAGGVGEQFF. The CDR3 DNA is TGCAGCGTTGTAGCGGGAGGGGTGGGTGAGCAGTTCTTC.